This T cell receptor (beta chain) was captured in a study of neoadjuvant nivolumab and ipilimumab in lung cancer. Study conclusions and caveats: TCR richness and clonality were higher in tumors than adjacent uninvolved lung.

Germline assignment: CDR1 SGHAT and CDR2 FQNNGV. V lost 4 bases and J 0 bases, leaving 11 bases between the germline ends. The length of the CDR3 is 15 residues. For this clone: No antigen is known for it.

Using immunoSEQ multiplex PCR, the repertoire was profiled, and TCRdb retains in-frame clones only, with some absent. The table shows fewer than 30,000 clones, with more than 75% occurring only once. The sample was tumor tissue, taken after neoadjuvant nivolumab, alone or with ipilimumab, at or shortly before surgery. This receptor was identified in an adult with non-small cell lung cancer. The V gene is TRBV11-2, the J gene TRBJ2-3; perhaps TRBD2 as D (5 bases). The CDR3 loop reads CASSSPRGSTDTQYF. CDR3 DNA: TGTGCCAGCAGCTCCCCGCGCGGGAGCACAGATACGCAGTATTTT. The full variable domain, its missing parts supplied by reference TRBV11-2 and TRBJ2-3, is EAGVAQSPRYKIIEKRQSVAFWCNPISGHATLYWYQQILGQGPKLLIQFQNNGVVDDSQLPKDRFSAERLKGVDSTLKIQPAKLEDSAVYLCASSSPRGSTDTQYFGPGTRLTVL.